These T cell receptor beta chains were read from a single sample in a study of blood T cell repertoires in COVID-19. The protocol was immunoSEQ multiplex PCR, while the TCRdb copy is restricted to in-frame clones and leaves out a portion. The profile shows hundreds of thousands of clones, 88% of them singletons. The specimen sequenced was peripheral blood. These receptors originate from a woman aged 50 to 65 with active or convalescent COVID-19. CDR3s include the opening cysteine and the closing phenylalanine or tryptophan. Each record gives: clone size, D gene, V gene, J gene, CDR3 DNA, CDR3 protein. D genes are given only for firm matches. Clone size is stated in some rows and not others, as once, few, many or a class when expanded.

>-|-|TRBV7-9|TRBJ1-1
TGTGCCAGCAGCTTAGTAGGGGCGTTGAACACTGAAGCTTTCTTT
CASSLVGALNTEAFF
>-|-|TRBV2|TRBJ1-4
TGTGCCAGCAGTGAAGCCAGGGGTAATGAAAAACTGTTTTTT
CASSEARGNEKLFF
>-|-|TRBV10-3|TRBJ2-6
TGTGCCATCGGCCCGCTCTCTGGGGCCAACGTCCTGACTTTC
CAIGPLSGANVLTF
>-|-|TRBV5-4|TRBJ1-1
TGTGCCAGCAGCGCAGGACAAGTCCTGACTGAAGCTTTCTTT
CASSAGQVLTEAFF
>-|TRBD2|TRBV18|TRBJ2-5
TGTACCAGCTCACCGGTGCAGGGACTAGCGGGAAAAGAGACCCAGTACTTC
CTSSPVQGLAGKETQYF
>-|-|TRBV5-5|TRBJ1-2
TGTGCCAGCAGCTTGGGACAGAGTAACTATGGCTACACCTTC
CASSLGQSNYGYTF
>-|-|TRBV9|TRBJ1-6
TGTGCCAGCAGCGTAGGGGCAGGAAGTAATTCACCCCTCCACTTT
CASSVGAGSNSPLHF
>-|TRBD1|TRBV3-1/TRBV3-2|TRBJ1-4
TGTGCCAGCAGTCACAGGGGGGATGAAAAACTGTTTTTT
CASSHRGDEKLFF
>-|-|TRBV6-5|TRBJ1-5
TGTGCCAGCAGTTACGACGGGACTCAAAATCAGCCCCAGCATTTT
CASSYDGTQNQPQHF
>-|TRBD1|TRBV7-3|TRBJ1-2
TGTGCCAGCAGCTTATTAGGGACAGGTGATGGCTACACCTTC
CASSLLGTGDGYTF
>-|TRBD2|TRBV7-2|TRBJ2-3
TGTGCCAGCAGCCCTTTAGAGCGGGGGAGAGGGGATACGCAGTATTTT
CASSPLERGRGDTQYF
>once|TRBD1|TRBV29-1|TRBJ1-2
TGCAGCGTTGGGAAGGGACAGGGAGATTTCTATGGCTACACCTTC
CSVGKGQGDFYGYTF
>-|-|TRBV6-1|TRBJ1-1
TGTGCCAGCAGTGAAGTGTTCTGGAACACTGAAGCTTTCTTT
CASSEVFWNTEAFF
>once|-|TRBV28|TRBJ1-2
TGTGCCAGCAGTGCCCCTGGGGGGGGGCTTGGGGGCTACACCTTC
CASSAPGGGLGGYTF
>-|TRBD1|TRBV5-1|TRBJ2-5
TGCGCCAGCACCCCGCCAGGGGGCATTGGAGAGACCCAGTACTTC
CASTPPGGIGETQYF
>-|-|TRBV7-9|TRBJ1-1
TGTGCCAGCAGCTTACCAGGGGTGACTGAAGCTTTCTTT
CASSLPGVTEAFF
>-|-|TRBV7-2|TRBJ2-7
TGTGCCAGCAGCCCCAGGCGGGGATCCTACGAGCAGTACTTC
CASSPRRGSYEQYF
>-|-|TRBV7-6|TRBJ1-1
TGTGCCAGCAGCTTAGCGCGTGGAGAAATGAACACTGAAGCTTTCTTT
CASSLARGEMNTEAFF
>-|TRBD1|TRBV15|TRBJ1-2
TGTGCCACCAGCAGAGACAGGGGGAATAACTATGGCTACACCTTC
CATSRDRGNNYGYTF
>-|TRBD1|TRBV9|TRBJ1-1
TGTGCCAGCAGCGTAGGAGGGGGCAGGACGAACACTGAAGCTTTCTTT
CASSVGGGRTNTEAFF
>-|TRBD1|TRBV29-1|TRBJ2-7
TGCAGCGTTGAGGGGACAGGGACTCACGAGCAGTACTTC
CSVEGTGTHEQYF
>-|TRBD1|TRBV4-2|TRBJ2-7
TGTGCCAGCAGCCAAGGTCTAGATACAGGGGGAGTAACCTACGAGCAGTACTTC
CASSQGLDTGGVTYEQYF
>-|-|TRBV29-1|TRBJ1-2
TGCAGTTCTTTGGGGGGGCGCCCCGACTATGGCTACACCTTC
CSSLGGRPDYGYTF
>-|TRBD2|TRBV19|TRBJ2-5
TGTGCCAGCGGCCCGACTAGCGGGAGGGCAGAGACCCAGTACTTC
CASGPTSGRAETQYF
>-|TRBD1|TRBV9|TRBJ2-1
TGTGCCAGCAGCGTGACCGGGACAGGGGGGTCGGGGGAGCAGTTCTTC
CASSVTGTGGSGEQFF
>once|-|TRBV5-6|TRBJ1-2
TGTGCCAGCAGCTTGGTGGACAGAACTAACTATGGCTACACCTTC
CASSLVDRTNYGYTF
>-|-|TRBV29-1|TRBJ1-2
TGCAGCGTTGACGGGACAAGCTCTCTAAGCTACACCTTC
CSVDGTSSLSYTF
>-|-|TRBV19|TRBJ1-1
TGTGCCAGTAGTATGAATGGCAGGGGCCCTGAAGCTTTCTTT
CASSMNGRGPEAFF
>-|-|TRBV19|TRBJ1-5
TGTGCCAGTAGTCCCCAAAATCAGCCCCAGCATTTT
CASSPQNQPQHF
>-|-|TRBV18|TRBJ1-5
TGTGCCAGCTCACCTAGGACCAGGGAGGGTCCCCAGCATTTT
CASSPRTREGPQHF
>-|TRBD1|TRBV2|TRBJ2-3
TGTGCCAGCAGTGCTCGGACAGGGGGCACAGATACGCAGTATTTT
CASSARTGGTDTQYF
>few|TRBD1|TRBV27|TRBJ1-6
TGTGCCAGCAGGCGGACGACAGGGTCGGGAAGATCACCCCTCCACTTT
CASRRTTGSGRSPLHF
>once|-|TRBV6-5|TRBJ1-2
TGTGCCAGCAGTTACTCCCGCCAGGAACATCCCTATGGCTACACCTTC
CASSYSRQEHPYGYTF
>once|TRBD2|TRBV27|TRBJ2-1
TGTGCCAGCAGTCCCGGCCGGCTAGCGGGAGGGCAAGGTGAGCAGTTCTTC
CASSPGRLAGGQGEQFF
>-|-|TRBV11-2|TRBJ2-5
TGTGCCAGCAGCTTAGGGATGGGGCAGCAAGAGACCCAGTACTTC
CASSLGMGQQETQYF
>-|-|TRBV6-5|TRBJ1-2
TGTGCCAGCAGTTACTCGAAGACCGAGGCTAACTATGGCTACACCTTC
CASSYSKTEANYGYTF
>-|TRBD1|TRBV5-1|TRBJ2-7
TGCGCCAGCCGGAGGACAGGGTGGGGCTACGAGCAGTACTTC
CASRRTGWGYEQYF
>-|TRBD1|TRBV5-1|TRBJ1-6
TGCGCCAGCAGCCCCTCACGACAGGGTAATTCACCCCTCCACTTT
CASSPSRQGNSPLHF
>-|TRBD1|TRBV27|TRBJ1-2
TGTGCCACCCAAGGGGGCGGTGGGTATGGCTACACCTTC
CATQGGGGYGYTF
>-|TRBD2|TRBV20-1|TRBJ2-1
TGCAGTGCTAGTCGAGCGGGGGTCAGTAATGAGCAGTTCTTC
CSASRAGVSNEQFF
>-|-|TRBV7-8|TRBJ2-2
TGTGCCACCTCACAAGGCGGGGTTAGCACCGGGGAGCTGTTTTTT
CATSQGGVSTGELFF
>-|TRBD1|TRBV4-2|TRBJ1-1
TGTGCCAGCAGCCAAGAAGGGGCGACAGGGCCAAACACTGAAGCTTTCTTT
CASSQEGATGPNTEAFF
>-|TRBD1|TRBV11-2|TRBJ1-2
TGTGCCAGCAGGTCAGGGGGCGGCTATGGCTACACCTTC
CASRSGGGYGYTF
>-|-|TRBV6-5|TRBJ1-2
TGTGCCAGCAGTTCCCCCTTTGGAGCTAACTATGGCTACACCTTC
CASSSPFGANYGYTF
>-|TRBD1|TRBV29-1|TRBJ1-2
TGCAGCGTTGGAGGGACAGGGGAAGGCGGCTACACCTTC
CSVGGTGEGGYTF
>-|-|TRBV4-3|TRBJ2-3
TGCGCCAGCAGCCAAGACAGGGCCCCAACAGATACGCAGTATTTT
CASSQDRAPTDTQYF
>once|-|TRBV5-5|TRBJ2-7
TGTGCCAGCAGCCTAACGGAGTACGAGCAGTACTTC
CASSLTEYEQYF
>-|TRBD1|TRBV28|TRBJ1-4
TGTGCCAGCCGTTATTCTTCTGGACAGGGGGTTCGCGAAAAACTGTTTTTT
CASRYSSGQGVREKLFF
>-|-|TRBV3-1/TRBV3-2|TRBJ1-2
TGTGCCAGCAGCTCCGCCCTGAAGGAAGAGGTTGGCTACACCTTC
CASSSALKEEVGYTF
>-|TRBD2|TRBV3-1/TRBV3-2|TRBJ2-1
TGTGCCAGCAGCCCGACAATATATCCTAGCGGGGGGGCGCATGAGCAGTTCTTC
CASSPTIYPSGGAHEQFF
>few|TRBD1|TRBV4-1|TRBJ2-3
TGCGCCACCCTTGGACAGGGCACAGATACGCAGTATTTT
CATLGQGTDTQYF
>-|TRBD1|TRBV27|TRBJ2-1
TGTGCCAGCAGTCCGGGACAGGGGGTCTACAATGAGCAGTTCTTC
CASSPGQGVYNEQFF
>-|TRBD1|TRBV7-9|TRBJ2-7
TGTGCCAGCAGCCACGATCCCAGGGGGCTCCCCTACGAGCAGTACTTC
CASSHDPRGLPYEQYF
>-|-|TRBV30|TRBJ2-1
TGTGCCTGGACCACGGGGGGCGACAATGAGCAGTTCTTC
CAWTTGGDNEQFF
>-|TRBD2|TRBV27|TRBJ2-7
TGTGCCAGCAGTTTCCTCCAGCGGGATTCCTACGAGCAGTACTTC
CASSFLQRDSYEQYF